The 9 T cell receptor beta chains reported below all come from one sample, sequenced in a study of T-cell memory formation after mild COVID-19. One entry per CDR3 protein, called by TCRdb with MiXCR from the 5' RACE reads. Altogether over 300,000 distinct CDR3 sequences are present, around 20% being singletons, with the ten largest covering around 20%. The sequenced material came from PBMCs or a T cell subset sorted from them (not recorded which). The receptors derive from a man in his late teens or twenties who had mild COVID-19 (a few samples of this study predate the infection). Cell type and time point are not known.

This clonotype was recorded a few times. This could be a read error, since a much larger clone is one nucleotide away. The chain uses TRBV7-3 and TRBJ1-1; D is undetermined. CDR1 and CDR2 (germline): SGHTA, FQGTGA. The CDR3 runs to 13 residues. V shed 2 bases and J shed 0 bases, with 4 bases lying between them. CDR3 sequence: CASSLYMNTEAFF. In DNA, the CDR3 is TGTGCCAGCAGCTTATATATGAACACTGAAGCTTTCTTT.

This clonotype was counted only a few times. This chain joins TRBV5-1 and TRBJ2-7; the D gene is possibly TRBD2 (5 bases). V lost 4 bases and J lost 3, with 11 bases in between. CDR3 size: 13 residues. The germline CDR1 and CDR2 sequences are SGHRS and YFSETQ. CDR3 in DNA: TGCGCCAGCAGCGGAACAGCGGACTACGAGCAGTACTTC. Protein: CASSGTADYEQYF.

V usage is TRBV7-9 and J usage is TRBJ2-1; 12 bases agree with TRBD1. Trimming cost V 2 bases and J 5 bases; bases outside gene matches: 1. The germline V gene has CDR1 SEHNR and CDR2 FQNEAQ (reference sequence). CDR3 length equals 15 residues. CDR3 coding DNA: TGTGCCAGCAGCTTAAGGGACAGGGGGCACAATGAGCAGTTCTTC. As protein: CASSLRDRGHNEQFF.

The CDR3 sequence: CASSQPPLAGGGNEQFF. The CDR3 DNA reads TGCGCCAGCAGCCAACCCCCGCTAGCGGGGGGGGGAAATGAGCAGTTCTTC. The chain combines TRBV4-1 with TRBJ2-1; 12 positions agree with TRBD2. The CDR3 is 17 residues long. V shed 2 bases and J 7 bases; nucleotides not matched to a gene: 9. Looked up from germline, CDR1 is MGHRA and CDR2 is YSYEKL.

This clonotype was counted between two and nine times. The chain combines TRBV7-2 with TRBJ2-4, with 7 bases identical to TRBD1. CDR1 and CDR2 from the germline V gene are SGHTA and FQGNSA. This CDR3 comprises 15 residues. Unmatched junction bases numbered 6, after V lost 0 bases and J lost 7 bases. CDR3 sequence (DNA): TGTGCCAGCAGCTTAGCGAGGACAGGCGGCAACATTCAGTACTTC. This encodes CASSLARTGGNIQYF.

This clonotype was counted many times. This chain uses TRBV7-2 with TRBJ1-6; unclear D gene. Deletions cut 0 bases from V and 7 bases from J, with 10 bases between. The CDR3 totals 15 residues. From germline, CDR1 is SGHTA and CDR2 FQGNSA. The CDR3 here is CASSLANVRNSPLHF. As DNA, the CDR3 is TGTGCCAGCAGCTTAGCGAATGTCAGGAATTCACCCCTCCACTTT.

This clonotype was seen many times. The rearrangement joins TRBV28 to TRBJ2-1; D may be TRBD1 or TRBD2 (5 bases each). V lost 6 bases and J lost 7, with 13 bases in between. The CDR3 runs 13 residues. Germline loops: CDR1 MDHEN, CDR2 SYDVKM. The CDR3 DNA is TGTGCCAGCAGCGTAGTTTGGGGGAATGAGCAGTTCTTC. This sequence encodes CASSVVWGNEQFF.

This clonotype is a singleton in its sample. V is TRBV2 and J is TRBJ1-1; D gene ambiguous. Germline lookup yields CDR1 SNHLY and CDR2 FYNNEI. The CDR3 runs 14 residues. The germline V and J ends were trimmed by 3 bases and 1 base, with 9 bases remaining between them. CDR3 coding DNA: TGTGCCAGCAGTGAGGTCGGTAGGAACACTGAAGCTTTCTTT. It is translated as CASSEVGRNTEAFF.

This clonotype was seen a few times. V gene TRBV6-2 or TRBV6-3 combines with J gene TRBJ2-7; 8 nucleotides match TRBD1. The CDR3 runs to 15 residues. V trimming: 8 bases; J trimming: 0 bases; junction bases outside the gene matches: 9. CDR1 is MNHEY and CDR2 is SVGEGT in the germline V gene. In nucleotides, the CDR3 is TGTGCCAGCGGAACTTCCGGGACAGGCTCCTACGAGCAGTACTTC. Translating gives CASGTSGTGSYEQYF.